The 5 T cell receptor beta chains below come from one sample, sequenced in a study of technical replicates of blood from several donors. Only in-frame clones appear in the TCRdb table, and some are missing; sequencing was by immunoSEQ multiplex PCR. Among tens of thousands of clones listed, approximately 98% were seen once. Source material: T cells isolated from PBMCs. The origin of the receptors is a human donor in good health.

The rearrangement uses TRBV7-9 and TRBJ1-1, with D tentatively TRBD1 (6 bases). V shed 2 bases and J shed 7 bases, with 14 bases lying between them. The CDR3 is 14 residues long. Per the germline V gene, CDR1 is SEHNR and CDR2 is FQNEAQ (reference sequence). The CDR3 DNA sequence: TGTGCCAGCAGCTTAAGCACAGGGATGGATGAAGCTTTCTTT. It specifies CASSLSTGMDEAFF.

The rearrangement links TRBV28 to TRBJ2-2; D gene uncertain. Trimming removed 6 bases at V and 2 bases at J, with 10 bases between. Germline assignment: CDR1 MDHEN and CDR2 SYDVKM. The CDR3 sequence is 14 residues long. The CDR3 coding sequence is TGTGCCAGCAGCCCGACAAGTAACACCGGGGAGCTGTTTTTT. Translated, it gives CASSPTSNTGELFF.

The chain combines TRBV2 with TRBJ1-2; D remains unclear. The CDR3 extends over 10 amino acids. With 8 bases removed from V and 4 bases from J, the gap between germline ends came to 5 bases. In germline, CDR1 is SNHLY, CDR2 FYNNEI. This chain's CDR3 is CASPVYGYTF. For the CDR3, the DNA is TGTGCCAGCCCAGTCTATGGCTACACCTTC.

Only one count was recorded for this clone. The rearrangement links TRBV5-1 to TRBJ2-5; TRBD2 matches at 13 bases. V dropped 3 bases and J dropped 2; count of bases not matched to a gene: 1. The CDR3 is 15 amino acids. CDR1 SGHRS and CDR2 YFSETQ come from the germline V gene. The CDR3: CASSWGLAGQETQYF. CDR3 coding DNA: TGCGCCAGCAGCTGGGGACTAGCGGGGCAAGAGACCCAGTACTTC.

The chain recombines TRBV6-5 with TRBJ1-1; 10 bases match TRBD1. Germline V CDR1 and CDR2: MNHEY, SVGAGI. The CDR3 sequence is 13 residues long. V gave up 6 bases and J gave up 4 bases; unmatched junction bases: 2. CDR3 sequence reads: CASRRTGGTEAFF. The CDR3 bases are TGTGCCAGCAGGAGGACAGGGGGCACTGAAGCTTTCTTT.